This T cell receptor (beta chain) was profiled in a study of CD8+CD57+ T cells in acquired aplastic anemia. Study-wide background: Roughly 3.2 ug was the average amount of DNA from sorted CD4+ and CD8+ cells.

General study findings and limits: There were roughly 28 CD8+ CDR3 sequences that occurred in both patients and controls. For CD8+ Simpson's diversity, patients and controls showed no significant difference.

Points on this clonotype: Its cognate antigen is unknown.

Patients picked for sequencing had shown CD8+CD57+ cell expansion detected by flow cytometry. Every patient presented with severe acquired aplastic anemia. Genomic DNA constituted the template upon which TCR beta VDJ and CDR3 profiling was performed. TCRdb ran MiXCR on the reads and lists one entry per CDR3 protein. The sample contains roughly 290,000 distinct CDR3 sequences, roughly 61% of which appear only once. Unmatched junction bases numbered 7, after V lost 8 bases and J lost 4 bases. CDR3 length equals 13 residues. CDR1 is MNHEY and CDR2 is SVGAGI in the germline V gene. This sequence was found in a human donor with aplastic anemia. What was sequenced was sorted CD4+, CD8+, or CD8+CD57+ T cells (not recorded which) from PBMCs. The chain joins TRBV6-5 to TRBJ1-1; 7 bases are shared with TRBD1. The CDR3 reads CASGQVSGTEAFF. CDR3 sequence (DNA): TGTGCCAGCGGACAGGTATCGGGCACTGAAGCTTTCTTT.